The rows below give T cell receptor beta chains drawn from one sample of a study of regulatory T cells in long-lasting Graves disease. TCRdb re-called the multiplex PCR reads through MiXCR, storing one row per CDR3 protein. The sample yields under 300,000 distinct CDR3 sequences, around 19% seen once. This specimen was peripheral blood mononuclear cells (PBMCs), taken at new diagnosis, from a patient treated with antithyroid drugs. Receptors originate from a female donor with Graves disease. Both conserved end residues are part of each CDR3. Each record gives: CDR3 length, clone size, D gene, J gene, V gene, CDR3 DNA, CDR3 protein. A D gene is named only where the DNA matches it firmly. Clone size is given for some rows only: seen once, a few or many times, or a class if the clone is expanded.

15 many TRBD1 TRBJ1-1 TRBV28 TGTGCCAGCAGGAGGGACAGGGGGTCGGGAACTGAAGCTTTCTTT CASRRDRGSGTEAFF
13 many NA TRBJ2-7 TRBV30 TGTGCCCTCGCGGCAGGGAACTCCTACGAGCAGTACTTC CALAAGNSYEQYF
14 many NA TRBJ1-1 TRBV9 TGTGCCAGCAGCGTAGGTACAGGGAGGACTGAAGCTTTCTTT CASSVGTGRTEAFF
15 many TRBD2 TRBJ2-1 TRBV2 TGTGCCAGCAGCCTAAGCGGGAGGGGAGGCAATGAGCAGTTCTTC CASSLSGRGGNEQFF
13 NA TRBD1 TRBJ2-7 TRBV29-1 TGCAGCGTGGAGGGACAGGGGGCTTACGAGCAGTACTTC CSVEGQGAYEQYF
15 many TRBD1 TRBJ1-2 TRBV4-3 TGCGCCAGCAGCCGGAAAAAACAGGGGGACTATGGCTACACCTTC CASSRKKQGDYGYTF
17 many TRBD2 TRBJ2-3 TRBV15 TGTGCCACCAGCAGAGATTTCGCGGGAGGAAGCACAGATACGCAGTATTTT CATSRDFAGGSTDTQYF
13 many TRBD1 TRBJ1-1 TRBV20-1 TGCAGTGCTAGAGCAGGGGGCAGGACTGAAGCTTTCTTT CSARAGGRTEAFF
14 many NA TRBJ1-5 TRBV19 TGTGCCAGTACGTTGGAGGGGTCTGATCAGCCCCAGCATTTT CASTLEGSDQPQHF
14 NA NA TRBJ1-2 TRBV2 TGTGCCAGCGAAGTAACAGGGCTGGCCCTCGGCTACACCTTC CASEVTGLALGYTF
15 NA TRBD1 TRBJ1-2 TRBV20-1 TGCAGTGCTAGAGATTTAGGACAGGGCAAGAAGGGCTACACCTTC CSARDLGQGKKGYTF
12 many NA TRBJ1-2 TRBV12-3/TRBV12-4 TGTGCCAGCAGGGACAGCTCCTATGGCTACACCTTC CASRDSSYGYTF
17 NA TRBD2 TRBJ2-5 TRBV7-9 TGTGCCAGCACCCAGGGACTAGCGGGAGGGTTCGGAGAGACCCAGTACTTC CASTQGLAGGFGETQYF
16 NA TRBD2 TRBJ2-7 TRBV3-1 TGTGCCAGCAGCCCAGCTGGGGCTAGCGGGAGATACGAGCAGTACTTC CASSPAGASGRYEQYF
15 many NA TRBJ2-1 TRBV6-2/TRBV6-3 TGTGCCAGCAGTTACGCGGGACACTCCTACAATGAGCAGTTCTTC CASSYAGHSYNEQFF
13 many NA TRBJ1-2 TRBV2 TGTGCCAGCAGCGTCATCCAGGGTGATGGCTACACCTTC CASSVIQGDGYTF
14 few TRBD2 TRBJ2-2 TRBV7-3 TGTGCCAGCAGCCCAGCGGGAGGGACCGGGGAGCTGTTTTTT CASSPAGGTGELFF
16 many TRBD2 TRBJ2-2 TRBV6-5 TGTGCCAGCAGTTCGGGACTAGCGGTGAACACCGGGGAGCTGTTTTTT CASSSGLAVNTGELFF
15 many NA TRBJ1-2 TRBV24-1 TGTGCCACCAGTGATTCGTCGACAATCGACTATGGCTACACCTTC CATSDSSTIDYGYTF
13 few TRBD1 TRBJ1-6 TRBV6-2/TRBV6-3 TGTGCCACCCGACAGGGGTATAATTCACCCCTCCACTTT CATRQGYNSPLHF
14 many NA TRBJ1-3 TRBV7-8 TGTGCCAGCAGCTTAGTAATGGGGGGGAACACCATATATTTT CASSLVMGGNTIYF
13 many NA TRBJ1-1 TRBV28 TGTGCCAGCAGTACCCCCCAGGAGACTGAAGCTTTCTTT CASSTPQETEAFF
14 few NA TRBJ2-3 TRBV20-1 TGCAGTGCTAGATCGGGGGAAACCGGGGCTCCACAGTATTTT CSARSGETGAPQYF
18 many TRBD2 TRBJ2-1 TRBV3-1 TGTGCCAGCAGCCCGGGACTAGCGGGAGGCCGCACCTACAATGAGCAGTTCTTC CASSPGLAGGRTYNEQFF
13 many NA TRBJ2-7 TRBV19 TGTGCCAGTAGTTCATCAGTCTCCTACGAGCAGTACTTC CASSSSVSYEQYF
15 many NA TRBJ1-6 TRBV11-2 TGTGCCAGCAGCTCACTGCGGACAGACGATTCACCCCTCCACTTT CASSSLRTDDSPLHF
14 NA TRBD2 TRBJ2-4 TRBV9 TGTGCCAGCAGCGCCCGACTAGCGTCAAACATTCAGTACTTC CASSARLASNIQYF
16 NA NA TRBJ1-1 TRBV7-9 TGCGCCAGCAGCCAAGTATTTAGGTTGTGGAACACTGAAGCTTTCTTT CASSQVFRLWNTEAFF
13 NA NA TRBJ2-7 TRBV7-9 TGTGCCAGCAGCTTTGACAGATCGTGGGAGCAGTACTTC CASSFDRSWEQYF
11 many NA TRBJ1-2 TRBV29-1 TGCAGCGTCGACGGGGACCGTGGCTACACCTTC CSVDGDRGYTF
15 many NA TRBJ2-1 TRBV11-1 TGTGCCAGCAGCTTAGAGGGGTTCCCCGCCAATGAGCAGTTCTTC CASSLEGFPANEQFF
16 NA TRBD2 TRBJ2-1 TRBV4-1 TGCGCCAGCAGCCAGGTTAGCGGGAGGAGGTACAATGAGCAGTTCTTC CASSQVSGRRYNEQFF